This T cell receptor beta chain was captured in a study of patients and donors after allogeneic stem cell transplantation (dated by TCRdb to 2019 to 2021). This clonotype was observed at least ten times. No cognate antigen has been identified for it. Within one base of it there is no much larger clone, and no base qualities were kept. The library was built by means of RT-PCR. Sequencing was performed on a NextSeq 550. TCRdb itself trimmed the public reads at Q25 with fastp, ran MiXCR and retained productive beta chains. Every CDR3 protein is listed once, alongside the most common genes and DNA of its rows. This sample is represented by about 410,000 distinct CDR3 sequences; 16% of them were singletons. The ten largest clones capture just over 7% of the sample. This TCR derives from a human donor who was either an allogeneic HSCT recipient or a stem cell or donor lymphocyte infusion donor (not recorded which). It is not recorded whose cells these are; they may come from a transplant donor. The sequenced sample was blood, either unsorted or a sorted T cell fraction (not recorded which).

Here is the DNA: TGCGCCAGCAGCCCTACGACTAGCGGGGTTAGACAGTTCTTC. This gives the protein CASSPTTSGVRQFF. The chain links TRBV5-1 with TRBJ2-1; 11 central bases correspond to TRBD2. Trimming leaves V shorter by 4 bases and J shorter by 13 bases, with the junction holding 10 bases beyond the gene matches. In the germline V gene, CDR1 corresponds to SGHRS and CDR2 to YFSETQ. The CDR3 runs 14 amino acids, cysteine and phenylalanine included. Solely the CDR3 DNA is kept, with 42 bases framed from the first base.